The 12 T cell receptor beta chains in this list originate from one sample, sequenced in a study of OX40 agonist ivuxolimab in advanced cancers. Libraries were built with the immunoSEQ multiplex PCR assay. This is the immuneACCESS table as TCRdb keeps it, with only in-frame sequences that have V and J called. A part of the clones is gone; compared with another copy, unresolved V genes explain less than half, and the rest is unexplained. The sample table holds fewer than 120,000 clones, of which more than 70% were seen once. Of the sample, about 0.25% falls within the top ten clones. The specimen was CD4+ or CD8+ T cells sorted from blood, collected in a trial of the OX40 agonist ivuxolimab. These receptor sequences come from an adult with an advanced solid tumor such as melanoma, head and neck, liver or kidney cancer.

The chain couples TRBV5-1 to TRBJ2-1; TRBD2 matches at 8 bases. The V and J ends lost 1 base and 4 bases, in that order; junction bases with no gene match: 7. CDR1 is SGHRS, CDR2 YFSETQ, per germline. The CDR3 runs to 16 residues. This chain's CDR3 is CASSLLLAEFYNEQFF. CDR3 nucleotides: TGCGCCAGCAGCTTGTTACTAGCGGAATTTTACAATGAGCAGTTCTTC.

The chain recombines TRBV19 with TRBJ2-7, with 10 positions matching TRBD1. V was clipped by 3 bases and J by 6 bases; unmatched bases: 8. The CDR3 covers 15 residues. In germline, CDR1 is LNHDA, CDR2 SQIVND (reference sequence). This CDR3 reads CASSIGDRGHGEQYF. The CDR3 DNA follows: TGTGCCAGTAGTATCGGGGACAGGGGCCATGGCGAGCAGTACTTC.

V is TRBV4-3 and J is TRBJ1-3, with D hard to call. The V gene lost 2 bases and the J gene lost 2 bases, with 10 bases spanning the gap. The CDR3 runs 15 residues. Germline lookup yields CDR1 LGHNA and CDR2 YSLEER. Here the CDR3 reads CASSQYREPGNTIYF. In DNA, the CDR3 is TGCGCCAGCAGCCAATACAGAGAGCCTGGAAACACCATATATTTT.

The V call is TRBV28, the J call TRBJ2-3; possible D gene TRBD2, 6 bases. The CDR3 totals 15 residues. Germline assignment: CDR1 MDHEN and CDR2 SYDVKM. V was clipped by 5 bases and J by 1 base, with 13 bases between them. CDR3 sequence (DNA): TGTGCCAGCAGTATACCGGGAGTAGGCACAGATACGCAGTATTTT. It translates to CASSIPGVGTDTQYF.

The chain uses TRBV27 and TRBJ2-7, with no clear D. The CDR3 extends over 14 amino acids. Trimming cost V 8 bases and J 4 bases, with 18 bases left between them. Germline assignment: CDR1 MNHEY and CDR2 SMNVEV (reference sequence). CDR3 sequence (DNA): TGTGCCAGCCAGTGGAATTCGGTTTCGTACGAGCAGTACTTC. Protein product: CASQWNSVSYEQYF.

This clone was seen once. The CDR3 here is CASNRGGRSDTQYF. The CDR3 DNA reads as TGTGCCAGCAACCGCGGGGGCAGGTCAGATACGCAGTATTTT. This chain links TRBV7-2 with TRBJ2-3; possible D gene TRBD2, 7 bases. This CDR3 contains 14 residues. CDR1 and CDR2 (germline): SGHTA, FQGNSA. V was shortened by 7 bases and J by 4 bases, with 15 bases between the two germline ends.

In its sample, this clone was seen once. The rearrangement links TRBV11-2 to TRBJ2-3, with TRBD1 as a possible D gene (5 bases). The CDR3 is made up of 16 amino acids. CDR1 and CDR2 (germline): SGHAT, FQNNGV. Trimming left V 1 base short and J 0 bases short, with 11 bases between. The CDR3 region is CASSLGPWGSTDTQYF. In nucleotides, the CDR3 is TGTGCCAGCAGCTTAGGGCCCTGGGGCAGCACAGATACGCAGTATTTT. The full variable domain, completed using reference TRBV11-2 and TRBJ2-3, is EAGVAQSPRYKIIEKRQSVAFWCNPISGHATLYWYQQILGQGPKLLIQFQNNGVVDDSQLPKDRFSAERLKGVDSTLKIQPAKLEDSAVYLCASSLGPWGSTDTQYFGPGTRLTVL.

V usage is TRBV28 and J usage is TRBJ1-2; TRBD1 might be the D (5 bases). Germline loops: CDR1 MDHEN, CDR2 SYDVKM. The CDR3 covers 14 residues. Trimming removed 3 bases from V and 0 bases from J, with 8 bases in between. The DNA of the CDR3 is TGTGCCAGCAGTTTCCAGGGATCTAACTATGGCTACACCTTC. Protein: CASSFQGSNYGYTF.

This chain uses TRBV7-9 with TRBJ1-1, with a possible D match to TRBD1 (5 bases). This CDR3 comprises 13 residues. In germline, CDR1 is SEHNR, CDR2 FQNEAQ (reference sequence). V was clipped by 5 bases and J by 4 bases, with 11 bases between them. The CDR3 here is CASSIRQSTEAFF. CDR3 DNA sequence: TGTGCCAGCAGCATAAGACAGAGCACTGAAGCTTTCTTT.

This sequence joins TRBV9 and TRBJ2-3; TRBD1 agrees at 11 bases. The germline gives CDR1 SGDLS, CDR2 YYNGEE. This CDR3 comprises 15 residues. V trimming: 1 base; J trimming: 4 bases; junction bases outside the gene matches: 2. In DNA form, the CDR3 reads TGTGCCAGCAGCGTACGGACAGGGGGCGCAGATACGCAGTATTTT. This encodes CASSVRTGGADTQYF. Full variable domain (missing parts from reference TRBV9 and TRBJ2-3): DSGVTQTPKHLITATGQRVTLRCSPRSGDLSVYWYQQSLDQGLQFLIQYYNGEERAKGNILERFSAQQFPDLHSELNLSSLELGDSALYFCASSVRTGGADTQYFGPGTRLTVL.

The chain joins TRBV6-6 to TRBJ1-3; no definite D call. V lost 6 bases, J lost 2 bases, and 8 bases lay in between. Germline CDR1 reads MNHNY; CDR2 reads SVGAGI (reference sequence). This CDR3 contains 13 residues. The CDR3 here is CASSLSAGNTIYF. In DNA form, the CDR3 reads TGTGCCAGCAGCCTATCAGCTGGAAACACCATATATTTT.

This clone was observed once. The chain combines TRBV5-1 with TRBJ2-5, with TRBD1 matching 10 bases. V dropped 0 bases and J dropped 1; count of bases not matched to a gene: 6. CDR3 length equals 17 residues. Germline loops: CDR1 SGHRS, CDR2 YFSETQ. In DNA, the CDR3 is TGCGCCAGCAGCTTGGCGGGGACAGGGGAAGGCCAAGAGACCCAGTACTTC. This sequence encodes CASSLAGTGEGQETQYF.